This T cell receptor beta chain was recorded in a study of a mutant IDH1 vaccine in newly diagnosed glioma. In the case of this clone: The target antigen is unknown.

Study-level findings and limits: Immune responses induced by vaccination arose in 93.3% of the patients.

Some clones are missing from TCRdb's copy, which holds only in-frame ones; the method was immunoSEQ multiplex PCR. The sample records roughly 52,000 clones, 70% to 80% being singletons. Time point described: week 35, safety follow-up. One vaccine dose held 300 ug of mutant IDH1 20-mer peptide and came with topical imiquimod. The vaccination schedule gave patients eight doses in weeks 1, 3, 5, 7, 11, 15, 19 and 23. V was clipped by 1 base and J by 2 bases, with 6 bases between them. Germline lookup yields CDR1 LNHDA and CDR2 SQIVND (reference sequence). CDR3 length: 13 residues. The starting material was PBMCs, obtained from a glioma patient whose treatment included an IDH1 peptide vaccine. This sequence joins TRBV19 and TRBJ2-7, with D unresolved. The clonotype was recovered from a man in his forties with glioma. For the CDR3, the DNA is TGTGCCAGTAGTATAGCCGGGCCCTACGAGCAGTACTTC. It is translated as CASSIAGPYEQYF. The whole variable domain, filled in from reference TRBV19 and TRBJ2-7, reads DGGITQSPKYLFRKEGQNVTLSCEQNLNHDAMYWYRQDPGQGLRLIYYSQIVNDFQKGDIAEGYSVSREKKESFPLTVTSAQKNPTAFYLCASSIAGPYEQYFGPGTRLTVT.